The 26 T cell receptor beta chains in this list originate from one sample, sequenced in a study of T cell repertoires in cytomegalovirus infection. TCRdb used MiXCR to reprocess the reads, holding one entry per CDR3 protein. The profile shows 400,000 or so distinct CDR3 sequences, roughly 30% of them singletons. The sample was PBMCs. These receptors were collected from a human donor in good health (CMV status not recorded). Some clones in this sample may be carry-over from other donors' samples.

Here the CDR3 DNA reads TGTGCCAGCAGTTTAATGGGGGGGTACACTGAAGCTTTCTTT. Translated, it gives CASSLMGGYTEAFF. The genes are TRBV28 and TRBJ1-1, with D maybe TRBD1 (5 bases). V lost 2 bases and J lost 3, with 10 bases in between. Germline V gene lookup returns CDR1 MDHEN and CDR2 SYDVKM. The CDR3 is 14 residues long. Full variable domain (missing parts from reference TRBV28 and TRBJ1-1): DVKVTQSSRYLVKRTGEKVFLECVQDMDHENMFWYRQDPGLGLRLIYFSYDVKMKEKGDIPEGYSVSREKKERFSLILESASTNQTSMYLCASSLMGGYTEAFFGQGTRLTVV.

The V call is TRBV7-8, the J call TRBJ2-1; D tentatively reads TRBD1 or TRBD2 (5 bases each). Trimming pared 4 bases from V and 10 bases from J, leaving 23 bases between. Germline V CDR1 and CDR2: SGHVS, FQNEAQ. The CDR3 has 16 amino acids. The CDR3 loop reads CASSSRPGTSTVEQFF. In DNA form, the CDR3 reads TGTGCCAGCAGCTCCCGTCCGGGGACCTCAACCGTGGAGCAGTTCTTC. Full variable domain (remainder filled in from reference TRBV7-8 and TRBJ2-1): GAGVSQSPRYKVAKRGQDVALRCDPISGHVSLFWYQQALGQGPEFLTYFQNEAQLDKSGLPSDRFFAERPEGSVSTLKIQRTQQEDSAVYLCASSSRPGTSTVEQFFGPGTRLTVL.

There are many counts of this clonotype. Here the CDR3 reads CASSLVIGEQYF. The CDR3 bases are TGTGCCAGCAGCTTAGTGATCGGGGAGCAGTACTTC. The chain joins TRBV7-6 to TRBJ2-7; D not certain. Germline V gives CDR1 SGHVS, CDR2 FNYEAQ. V lost 1 base to trimming and J lost 7 bases, with 8 bases between them. CDR3 length equals 12 residues.

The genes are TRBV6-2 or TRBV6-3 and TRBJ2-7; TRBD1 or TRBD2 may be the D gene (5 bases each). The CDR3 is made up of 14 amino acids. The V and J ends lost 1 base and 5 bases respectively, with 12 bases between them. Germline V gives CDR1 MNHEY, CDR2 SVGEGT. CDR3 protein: CASSYWDGADEQYF. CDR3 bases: TGTGCCAGCAGTTACTGGGACGGAGCCGACGAGCAGTACTTC.

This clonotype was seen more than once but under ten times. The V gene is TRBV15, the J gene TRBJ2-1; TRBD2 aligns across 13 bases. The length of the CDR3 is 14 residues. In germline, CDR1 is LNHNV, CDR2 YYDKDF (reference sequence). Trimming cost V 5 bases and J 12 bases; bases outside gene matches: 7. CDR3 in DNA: TGTGCCACCAGCCGTACTAGCGGGGGGGCTTGGCAGTTCTTC. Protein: CATSRTSGGAWQFF.

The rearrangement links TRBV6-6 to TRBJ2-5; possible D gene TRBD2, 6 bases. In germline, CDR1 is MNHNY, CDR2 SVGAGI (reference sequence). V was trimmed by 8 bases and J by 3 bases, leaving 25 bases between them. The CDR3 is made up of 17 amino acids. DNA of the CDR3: TGTGCCAGCTCCATACGGGGCGGGGCCCACCTGGAAGAGACCCAGTACTTC. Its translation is CASSIRGGAHLEETQYF.

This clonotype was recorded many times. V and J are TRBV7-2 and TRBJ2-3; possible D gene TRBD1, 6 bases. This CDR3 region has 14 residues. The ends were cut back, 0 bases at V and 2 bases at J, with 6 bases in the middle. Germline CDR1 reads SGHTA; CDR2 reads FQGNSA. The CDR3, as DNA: TGTGCCAGCAGCTTAGCGGGGGCCACAGATACGCAGTATTTT. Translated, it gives CASSLAGATDTQYF. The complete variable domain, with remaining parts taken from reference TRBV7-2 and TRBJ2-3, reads GAGVSQSPSNKVTEKGKDVELRCDPISGHTALYWYRQSLGQGLEFLIYFQGNSAPDKSGLPSDRFSAERTGGSVSTLTIQRTQQEDSAVYLCASSLAGATDTQYFGPGTRLTVL.

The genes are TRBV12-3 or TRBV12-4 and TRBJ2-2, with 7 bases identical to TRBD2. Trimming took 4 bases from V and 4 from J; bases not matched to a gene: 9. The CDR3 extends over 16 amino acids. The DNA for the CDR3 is TGTGCCAGCAGTTCCCCTGGGAGGGGTGGCACCGGGGAGCTGTTTTTT. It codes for CASSSPGRGGTGELFF.

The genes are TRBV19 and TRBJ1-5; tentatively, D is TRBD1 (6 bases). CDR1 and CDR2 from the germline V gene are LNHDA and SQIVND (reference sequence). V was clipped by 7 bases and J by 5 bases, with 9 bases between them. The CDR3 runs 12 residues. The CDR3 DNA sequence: TGTGCCAGTACACAGGGATATCAGCCCCAGCATTTT. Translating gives CASTQGYQPQHF.

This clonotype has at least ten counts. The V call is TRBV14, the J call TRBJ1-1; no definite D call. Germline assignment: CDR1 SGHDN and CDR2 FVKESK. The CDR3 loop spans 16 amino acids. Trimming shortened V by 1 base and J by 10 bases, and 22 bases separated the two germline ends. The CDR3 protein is CASSQVGLFIKDGAFF. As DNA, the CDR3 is TGTGCCAGCAGCCAAGTAGGTCTCTTTATTAAGGATGGAGCTTTCTTT.

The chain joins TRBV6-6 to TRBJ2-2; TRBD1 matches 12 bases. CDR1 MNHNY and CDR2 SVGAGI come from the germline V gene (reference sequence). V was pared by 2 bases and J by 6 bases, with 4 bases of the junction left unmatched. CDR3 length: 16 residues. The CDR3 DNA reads TGTGCCAGCAGTTACCTGGGACAGGGGGCTGCCGGGGAGCTGTTTTTT. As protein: CASSYLGQGAAGELFF.

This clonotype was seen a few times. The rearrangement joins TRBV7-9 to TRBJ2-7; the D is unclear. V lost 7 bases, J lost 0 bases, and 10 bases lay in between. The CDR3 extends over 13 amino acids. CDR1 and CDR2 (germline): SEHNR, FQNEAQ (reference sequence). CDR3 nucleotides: TGTGCCAGCACCCACCAGAACTCCTACGAGCAGTACTTC. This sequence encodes CASTHQNSYEQYF. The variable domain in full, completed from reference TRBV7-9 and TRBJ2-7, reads DTGVSQNPRHKITKRGQNVTFRCDPISEHNRLYWYRQTLGQGPEFLTYFQNEAQLEKSRLLSDRFSAERPKGSFSTLEIQRTEQGDSAMYLCASTHQNSYEQYFGPGTRLTVT.

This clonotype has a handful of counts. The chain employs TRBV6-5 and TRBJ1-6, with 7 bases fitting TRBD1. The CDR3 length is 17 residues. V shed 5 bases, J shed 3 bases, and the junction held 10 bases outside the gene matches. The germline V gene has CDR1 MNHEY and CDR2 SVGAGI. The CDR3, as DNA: TGTGCCAGCAGTCCCAGAGGGGGCCGGGGCTATAATTCACCCCTCCACTTT. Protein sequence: CASSPRGGRGYNSPLHF.

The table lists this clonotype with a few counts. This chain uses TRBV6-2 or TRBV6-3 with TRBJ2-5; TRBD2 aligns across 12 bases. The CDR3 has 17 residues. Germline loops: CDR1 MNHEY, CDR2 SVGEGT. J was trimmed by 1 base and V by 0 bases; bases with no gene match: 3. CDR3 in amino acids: CASSYSTSGGLQETQYF. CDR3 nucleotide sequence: TGTGCCAGCAGTTACTCGACTAGCGGGGGACTCCAAGAGACCCAGTACTTC.

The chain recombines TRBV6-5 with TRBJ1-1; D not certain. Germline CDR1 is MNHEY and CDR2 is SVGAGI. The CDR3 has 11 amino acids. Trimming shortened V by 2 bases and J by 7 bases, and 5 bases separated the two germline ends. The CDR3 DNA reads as TGTGCCAGCAGTTACCTACGTGAAGCTTTCTTT. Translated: CASSYLREAFF.

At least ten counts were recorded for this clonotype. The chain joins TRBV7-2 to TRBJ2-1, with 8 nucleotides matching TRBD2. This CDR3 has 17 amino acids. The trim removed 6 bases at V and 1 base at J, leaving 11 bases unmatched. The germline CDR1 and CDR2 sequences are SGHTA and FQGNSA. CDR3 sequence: CASSSRGGRVSYNEQFF. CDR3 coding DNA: TGTGCCAGCAGTTCACGGGGGGGCCGCGTGTCCTACAATGAGCAGTTCTTC.

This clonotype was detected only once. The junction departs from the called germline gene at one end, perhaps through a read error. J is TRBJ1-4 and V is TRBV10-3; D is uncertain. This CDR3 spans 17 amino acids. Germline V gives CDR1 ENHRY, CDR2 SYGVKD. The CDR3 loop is CATSASDLPSDNEKLFF. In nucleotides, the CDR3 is TGTGCCACCAGTGCAAGTGACCTACCTTCAGATAATGAAAAACTGTTTTTT.

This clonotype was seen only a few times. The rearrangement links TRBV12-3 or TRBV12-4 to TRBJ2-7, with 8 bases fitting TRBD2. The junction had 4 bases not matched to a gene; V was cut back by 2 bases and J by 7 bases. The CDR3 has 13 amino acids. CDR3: CASSLLAGLEQYF. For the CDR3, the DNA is TGTGCCAGCAGTTTATTAGCGGGGCTTGAGCAGTACTTC.

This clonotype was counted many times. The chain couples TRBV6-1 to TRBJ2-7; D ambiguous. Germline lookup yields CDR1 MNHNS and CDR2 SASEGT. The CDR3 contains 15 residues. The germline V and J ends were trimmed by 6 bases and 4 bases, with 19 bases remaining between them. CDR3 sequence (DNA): TGTGCCAGCAGGCCCCGGTCCGGGTATTTGTACGAGCAGTACTTC. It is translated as CASRPRSGYLYEQYF.

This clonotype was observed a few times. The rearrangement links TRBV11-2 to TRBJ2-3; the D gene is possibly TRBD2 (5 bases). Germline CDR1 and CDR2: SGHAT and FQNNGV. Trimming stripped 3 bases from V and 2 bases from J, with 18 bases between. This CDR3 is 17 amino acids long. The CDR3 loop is CASSFGRDRGYTDTQYF. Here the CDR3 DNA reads TGTGCCAGCAGCTTCGGGCGTGATCGGGGTTACACAGATACGCAGTATTTT.

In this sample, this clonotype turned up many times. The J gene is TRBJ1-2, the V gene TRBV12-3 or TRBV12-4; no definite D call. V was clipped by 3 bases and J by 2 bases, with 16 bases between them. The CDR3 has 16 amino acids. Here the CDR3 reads CASSFMLGLGNYGYTF. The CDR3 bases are TGTGCCAGCAGTTTTATGCTTGGTTTGGGAAACTATGGCTACACCTTC.

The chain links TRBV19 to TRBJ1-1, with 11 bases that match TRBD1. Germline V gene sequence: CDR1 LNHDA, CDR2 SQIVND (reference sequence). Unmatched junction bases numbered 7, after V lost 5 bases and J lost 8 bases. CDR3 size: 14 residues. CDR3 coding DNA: TGTGCCAGTAGTCCCTGGACAGGGGGCTTGGAAGCTTTCTTT. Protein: CASSPWTGGLEAFF.

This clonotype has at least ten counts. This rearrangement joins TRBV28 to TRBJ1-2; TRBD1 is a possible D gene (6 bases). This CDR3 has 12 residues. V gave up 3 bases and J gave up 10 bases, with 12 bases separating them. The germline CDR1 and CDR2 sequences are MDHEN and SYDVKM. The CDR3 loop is CASSLGTIDYTF. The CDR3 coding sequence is TGTGCCAGCAGTTTGGGGACAATTGACTACACCTTC.

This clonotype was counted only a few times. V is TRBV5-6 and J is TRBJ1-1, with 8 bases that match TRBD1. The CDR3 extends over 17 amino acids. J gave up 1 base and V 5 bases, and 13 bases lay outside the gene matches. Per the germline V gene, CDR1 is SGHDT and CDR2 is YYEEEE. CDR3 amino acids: CASSTDRDVTKNTEAFF. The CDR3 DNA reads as TGTGCCAGCAGTACGGACAGGGATGTGACCAAGAACACTGAAGCTTTCTTT.

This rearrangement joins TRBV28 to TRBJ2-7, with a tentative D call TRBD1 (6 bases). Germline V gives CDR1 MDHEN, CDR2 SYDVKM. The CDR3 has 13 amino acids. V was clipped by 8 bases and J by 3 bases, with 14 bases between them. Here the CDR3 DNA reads TGTGCCAGCGGCAGGGGCGTCGGCTACGAGCAGTACTTC. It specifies CASGRGVGYEQYF. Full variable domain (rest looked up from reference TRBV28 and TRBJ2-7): DVKVTQSSRYLVKRTGEKVFLECVQDMDHENMFWYRQDPGLGLRLIYFSYDVKMKEKGDIPEGYSVSREKKERFSLILESASTNQTSMYLCASGRGVGYEQYFGPGTRLTVT.

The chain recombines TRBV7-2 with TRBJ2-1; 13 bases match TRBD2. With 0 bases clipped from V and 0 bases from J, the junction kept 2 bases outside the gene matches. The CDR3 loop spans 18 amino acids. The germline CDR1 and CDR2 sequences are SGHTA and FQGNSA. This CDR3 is CASSLALAGGGSYNEQFF. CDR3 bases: TGTGCCAGCAGCTTAGCACTAGCGGGGGGGGGCTCCTACAATGAGCAGTTCTTC.